This is a list of T cell receptor beta chains from one sample in a study of T cell responses to AZD1222 COVID-19 vaccine. Sequenced by immunoSEQ multiplex PCR; TCRdb stores in-frame clones only, minus some. The sample records some 150,000 clones, around nine tenths being singletons. The source was peripheral blood, collected on day 0 of AZD1222 vaccination. The receptors were sampled from an adult in good health. CDR3s include the opening cysteine and the closing phenylalanine or tryptophan. D genes are given only for firm matches. For some rows the clone size is stated as once, few or many, or as a class when expanded; others skip it.

d_gene: TRBD2; v_gene: TRBV5-4; j_gene: TRBJ2-2; abundance: .; CDR3nt: TGTGCCAGCAGCTTGCCACTAGCGGACACCGGGGAGCTGTTTTTT; CDR3aa: CASSLPLADTGELFF
d_gene: .; v_gene: TRBV5-1; j_gene: TRBJ1-5; abundance: .; CDR3nt: TGCGCCAGCAGCTTGGGAGGCATAAAAAATCAGCCCCAGCATTTT; CDR3aa: CASSLGGIKNQPQHF
d_gene: .; v_gene: TRBV21-1; j_gene: TRBJ2-7; abundance: .; CDR3nt: TGTGCCAGCAGCAAACCTACAGCGAGCTCCTACGAGCAGTACTTC; CDR3aa: CASSKPTASSYEQYF
d_gene: TRBD1; v_gene: TRBV7-6; j_gene: TRBJ1-5; abundance: .; CDR3nt: TGTGCCAGCAGCTTTGGACAGGGTAGCAATCAGCCCCAGCATTTT; CDR3aa: CASSFGQGSNQPQHF
d_gene: .; v_gene: TRBV28; j_gene: TRBJ1-5; abundance: .; CDR3nt: TGTGCCAGCAGTACCCTGCCGGGAGTCCCTAAGCCCCAGCATTTT; CDR3aa: CASSTLPGVPKPQHF
d_gene: TRBD1; v_gene: TRBV6-6; j_gene: TRBJ1-1; abundance: .; CDR3nt: TGTGCCAGCACCCTAAGGGGGCGCGGCACTGAAGCTTTCTTT; CDR3aa: CASTLRGRGTEAFF
d_gene: .; v_gene: TRBV13; j_gene: TRBJ2-7; abundance: .; CDR3nt: TGTGCCAGCAGCTTAAACCGGGGGTCCGAGCAGTACTTC; CDR3aa: CASSLNRGSEQYF
d_gene: .; v_gene: TRBV6-2/TRBV6-3; j_gene: TRBJ1-1; abundance: .; CDR3nt: TGTGCCAGCAGTTACTCGATTGACTTTATGAACACTGAAGCTTTCTTT; CDR3aa: CASSYSIDFMNTEAFF
d_gene: .; v_gene: TRBV9; j_gene: TRBJ2-5; abundance: .; CDR3nt: TGTGCCAGCAGTATTCGGGGTGTTCAAGAGACCCAGTACTTC; CDR3aa: CASSIRGVQETQYF
d_gene: TRBD2; v_gene: TRBV24-1; j_gene: TRBJ2-3; abundance: .; CDR3nt: TGTGCCACGGGTACGGCGGGAGGGGCAGATACGCAGTATTTT; CDR3aa: CATGTAGGADTQYF
d_gene: .; v_gene: TRBV3-1/TRBV3-2; j_gene: TRBJ1-6; abundance: few; CDR3nt: TGTGCCAGCAGCCTGGCTGCGGATTCACCCCTCCACTTT; CDR3aa: CASSLAADSPLHF
d_gene: .; v_gene: TRBV19; j_gene: TRBJ1-2; abundance: .; CDR3nt: TGTGCCAGTAGTACCCCGACAGTTGGTCCCGGCTACACCTTC; CDR3aa: CASSTPTVGPGYTF
d_gene: .; v_gene: TRBV15; j_gene: TRBJ2-3; abundance: .; CDR3nt: TGTGCCACCAGCAGAGATCCCCGACAGAGCACAGATACGCAGTATTTT; CDR3aa: CATSRDPRQSTDTQYF
d_gene: .; v_gene: TRBV7-9; j_gene: TRBJ1-3; abundance: .; CDR3nt: TGTGCCAGCAGGCCTAGAGAGAGGGTAACTGGAAACACCATATATTTT; CDR3aa: CASRPRERVTGNTIYF
d_gene: .; v_gene: TRBV18; j_gene: TRBJ2-3; abundance: .; CDR3nt: TGTGCCAGCTCTCCTTCGGAGCTAGATACGCAGTATTTT; CDR3aa: CASSPSELDTQYF
d_gene: .; v_gene: TRBV5-1; j_gene: TRBJ1-1; abundance: .; CDR3nt: TGCGCCAGCAGCTTGGAAGTGGGCCCTGAAGCTTTCTTT; CDR3aa: CASSLEVGPEAFF
d_gene: TRBD1; v_gene: TRBV10-3; j_gene: TRBJ2-5; abundance: .; CDR3nt: TGTGCCACCCGGGACAGTAACCAAGAGACCCAGTACTTC; CDR3aa: CATRDSNQETQYF
d_gene: TRBD2; v_gene: TRBV7-9; j_gene: TRBJ2-7; abundance: .; CDR3nt: TGTGCCAGCAGCTCCTCGGGACTAGCGGGGAGAGGGGTTACCTACGAGCAGTACTTC; CDR3aa: CASSSSGLAGRGVTYEQYF
d_gene: .; v_gene: TRBV6-5; j_gene: TRBJ1-5; abundance: .; CDR3nt: TGTGCCAGCAGGCCGAGTTGGGATGGAGGCCAGCCCCAGCATTTT; CDR3aa: CASRPSWDGGQPQHF
d_gene: .; v_gene: TRBV14; j_gene: TRBJ1-4; abundance: .; CDR3nt: TGTGCCAGCAGCCAACGTTCCGTCCTTTACATTAATGAAAAACTGTTTTTT; CDR3aa: CASSQRSVLYINEKLFF
d_gene: TRBD1; v_gene: TRBV6-2/TRBV6-3; j_gene: TRBJ1-6; abundance: .; CDR3nt: TGTGCCAGCAGTTCCTTAGCCGCGCCAGGGGGCAATTCACCCCTCCACTTT; CDR3aa: CASSSLAAPGGNSPLHF
d_gene: .; v_gene: TRBV18; j_gene: TRBJ1-4; abundance: once; CDR3nt: TGTGCCAGCTCGCCTCAGTCAACTAATGAAAAACTGTTTTTT; CDR3aa: CASSPQSTNEKLFF
d_gene: .; v_gene: TRBV19; j_gene: TRBJ2-5; abundance: .; CDR3nt: TGTGCCAGTAGTGTGGGGCGGGAGACCCAGTACTTC; CDR3aa: CASSVGRETQYF
d_gene: .; v_gene: TRBV5-5; j_gene: TRBJ2-1; abundance: once; CDR3nt: TGTGCCAGCAGCATTGAGGTCCGGTTTAGTCCTTACAATGAGCAGTTCTTC; CDR3aa: CASSIEVRFSPYNEQFF
d_gene: TRBD2; v_gene: TRBV10-3; j_gene: TRBJ2-3; abundance: .; CDR3nt: TGTGCCATCAGCCAGCGGGGGGCGGGGGATACGCAGTATTTT; CDR3aa: CAISQRGAGDTQYF
d_gene: .; v_gene: TRBV5-5; j_gene: TRBJ2-2; abundance: .; CDR3nt: TGTGCAACCCGAGGGGGAGGTCTCGGGGAGCTGTTTTTT; CDR3aa: CATRGGGLGELFF
d_gene: TRBD1; v_gene: TRBV7-9; j_gene: TRBJ1-2; abundance: .; CDR3nt: TGTGCCAGCAGCCTAGGGACAGCCAACTATGGCTACACCTTC; CDR3aa: CASSLGTANYGYTF
d_gene: .; v_gene: TRBV2; j_gene: TRBJ2-1; abundance: .; CDR3nt: TGTGCCAGCAGTGTGGAAGGTCGGGGGCAGTTCTTC; CDR3aa: CASSVEGRGQFF
d_gene: .; v_gene: TRBV15; j_gene: TRBJ2-2; abundance: .; CDR3nt: TGTGCCACCAGCAGAGACATTGGGGTTGGGACCGGGGAGCTGTTTTTT; CDR3aa: CATSRDIGVGTGELFF